The present T cell receptor beta chain was sequenced within a study of blood T cell repertoires in COVID-19 (dated by TCRdb to 2019 to 2021). Concerning the study at large: Collaborator samples came from the United States, Italy and Spain and covered acute and convalescent phases of COVID-19. Sample metadata almost always included a de-identified subject ID, COVID-19 status, age in years and sex. The dataset comprised deeply sampled blood TCRbeta repertoires from subjects exposed to, actively infected with, or recovered from COVID-19. The repertoires were made available in a free public database intended to serve as a resource for research on the immune response to SARS-CoV-2. Samples came from the ongoing ImmuneRACE study (first 160 participants) plus 1,254 subjects from 6 global collaborators. Where HLA class I and class II types were available, the types were taken from metadata supplied by the sample provider, not from assay-based typing. The prospective study material was composed of cDNA or gDNA derived from T cells, B-cell-depleted T cells, or PBMCs.

The immunoSEQ Assay, a bias-controlled multiplex PCR, was used to amplify TCRbeta CDR3 regions from genomic DNA. From the authors' description of their analysis: The number of nucleated cells in each sample was estimated by amplification of reference gene primers within the assay. To quantify the absolute abundance of each unique TCRbeta CDR3 rearrangement, sequence reads were collapsed and filtered. Productive Simpson clonality was computed per sample as the square root of Simpson's diversity index over productive rearrangements. The table was pulled from immuneACCESS by TCRdb, which kept in-frame rearrangements only. Such tables lose some clones; where checked, under half of the loss comes from unresolved V genes, and the rest has no known cause. That table is the source of V, J and clone size, and D and trimming were worked out from the DNA. This sample is represented by about 120,000 clones; approximately 80% of them were singletons. Together, the top ten hold 1.9% of the sample.

The collaborating institutions used their own protocols to collect whole blood in K2EDTA tubes. Collaborator samples were shipped for TCRbeta analysis as frozen whole blood, isolated PBMCs, or DNA extracted from either sample type. Turning to this clone: It lacks a known antigen. Within one base of it there is no much larger clone, and no base qualities were kept.

The CDR3 numbers 16 residues from cysteine through phenylalanine. Just CDR3 DNA is preserved here, 48 bases in frame from base 1. For CDR1 and CDR2, the germline V gene lists KGHSH and LQKENI. V is reduced by 2 bases and J by 0 bases, leaving a spacing of 8 bases between them. Points the paper makes about the study in general: The amount of clinical and demographic metadata varied by source and participant and was provided uncurated.

The clonotype was recovered from a man between 65 and 80 years old with acute or convalescent COVID-19. Sample: peripheral blood. The chain is assembled from TRBV18 and TRBJ2-6; the D gene assignment is ambiguous. The nucleotides read TGTGCCAGCTCACCAGGCGGAAGCTCTGGGGCCAACGTCCTGACTTTC. It translates to CASSPGGSSGANVLTF.